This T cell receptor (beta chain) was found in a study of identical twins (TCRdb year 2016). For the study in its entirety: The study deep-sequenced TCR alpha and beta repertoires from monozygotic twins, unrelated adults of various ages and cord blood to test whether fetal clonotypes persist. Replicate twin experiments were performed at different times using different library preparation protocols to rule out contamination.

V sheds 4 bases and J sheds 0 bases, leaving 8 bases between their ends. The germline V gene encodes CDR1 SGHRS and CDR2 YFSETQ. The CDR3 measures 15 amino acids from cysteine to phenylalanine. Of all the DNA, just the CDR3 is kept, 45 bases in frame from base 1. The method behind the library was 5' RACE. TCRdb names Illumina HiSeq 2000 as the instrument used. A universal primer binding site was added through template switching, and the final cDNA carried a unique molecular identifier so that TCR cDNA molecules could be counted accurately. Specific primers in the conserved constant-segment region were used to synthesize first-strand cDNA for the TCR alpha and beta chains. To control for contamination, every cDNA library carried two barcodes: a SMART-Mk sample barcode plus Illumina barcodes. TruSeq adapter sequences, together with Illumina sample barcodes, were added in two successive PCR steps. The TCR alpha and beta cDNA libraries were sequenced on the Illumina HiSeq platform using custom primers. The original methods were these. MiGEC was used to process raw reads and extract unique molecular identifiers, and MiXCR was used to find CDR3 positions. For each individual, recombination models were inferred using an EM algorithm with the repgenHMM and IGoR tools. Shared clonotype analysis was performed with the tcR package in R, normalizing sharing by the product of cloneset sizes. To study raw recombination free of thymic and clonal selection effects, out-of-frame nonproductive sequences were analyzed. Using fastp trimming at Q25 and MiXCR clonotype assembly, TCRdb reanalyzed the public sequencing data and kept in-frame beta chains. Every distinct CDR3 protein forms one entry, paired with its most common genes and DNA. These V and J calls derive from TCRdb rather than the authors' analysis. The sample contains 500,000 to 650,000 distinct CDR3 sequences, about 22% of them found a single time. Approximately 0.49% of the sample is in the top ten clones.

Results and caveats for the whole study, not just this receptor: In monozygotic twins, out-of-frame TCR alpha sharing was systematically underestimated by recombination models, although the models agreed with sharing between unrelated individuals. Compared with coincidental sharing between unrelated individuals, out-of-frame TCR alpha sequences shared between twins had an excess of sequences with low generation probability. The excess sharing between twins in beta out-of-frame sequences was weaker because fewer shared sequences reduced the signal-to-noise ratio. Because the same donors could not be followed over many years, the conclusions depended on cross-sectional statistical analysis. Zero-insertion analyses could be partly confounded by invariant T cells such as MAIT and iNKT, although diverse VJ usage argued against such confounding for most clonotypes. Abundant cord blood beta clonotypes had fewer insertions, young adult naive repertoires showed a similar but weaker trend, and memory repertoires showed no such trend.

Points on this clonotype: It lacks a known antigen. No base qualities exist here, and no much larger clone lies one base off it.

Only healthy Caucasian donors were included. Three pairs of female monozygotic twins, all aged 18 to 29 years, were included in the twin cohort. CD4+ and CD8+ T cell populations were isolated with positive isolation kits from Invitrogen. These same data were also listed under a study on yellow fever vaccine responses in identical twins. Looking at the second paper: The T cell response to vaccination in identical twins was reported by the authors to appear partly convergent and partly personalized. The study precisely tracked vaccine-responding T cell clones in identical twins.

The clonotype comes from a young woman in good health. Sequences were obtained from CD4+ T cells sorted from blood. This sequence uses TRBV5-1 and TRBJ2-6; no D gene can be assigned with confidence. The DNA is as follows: TGCGCCAGCAGCCCCACAGCCTCTGGGGCCAACGTCCTGACTTTC. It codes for CASSPTASGANVLTF.